This TCR beta chain was found in a study of T cells in Graves' hyperthyroidism and ophthalmopathy. Amplification of TCR beta CDR3 regions used RNA as the template. The HTBI primer set served for first-round RT-PCR of the TCR CDR3. Each CDR3 protein gets one entry after TCRdb re-called the multiplex PCR reads with MiXCR. Of fewer than 650,000 distinct CDR3 sequences in the sample, around 14% were seen once. Ophthalmopathy patients showed a Clinical Activity Score of at least 3, NOSPECS grade of at least 4 and duration under 3 months. Exclusion of patients followed from uncontrolled infection, other autoimmune disease, pregnancy or lactation. CDR1 SGHTA and CDR2 FQGNSA come from the germline V gene. Trimming left V 0 bases short and J 0 bases short, with 12 bases between. This CDR3 is built from 17 residues. There are a few counts of this clonotype.

The clonotype comes from a woman in her late teens or twenties with Graves' ophthalmopathy. Sequencing input: blood. The rearrangement joins TRBV7-2 to TRBJ1-3; no clear D gene. The CDR3 is CASSLAPDGLSGNTIYF. DNA of the CDR3: TGTGCCAGCAGCTTAGCGCCGGACGGCCTCTCTGGAAACACCATATATTTT.